One TCR beta chain is described in this entry. Trimming removed 2 bases at V and 1 base at J, with 8 bases between. This CDR3 contains 14 residues. Germline-derived CDR1 and CDR2 are SGHVS and FQNEAQ. These data are taken from a study of T cell changes during pregnancy in multiple sclerosis. Method: immunoSEQ multiplex PCR; TCRdb's copy keeps in-frame clones and lacks some. The sample carries some 61,000 clones, about 89% recorded once. This TCR was sampled from a female donor with multiple sclerosis, enrolled in a pregnancy study. V usage is TRBV7-8 and J usage is TRBJ1-2; unclear D gene. The specimen comprised peripheral blood, sampled in the second trimester of pregnancy. The CDR3 bases are TGTGCCAGCAGCTTAAGTGAGATTAACTATGGCTACACCTTC. Translated, it gives CASSLSEINYGYTF. The full variable domain, rest sourced from reference TRBV7-8 and TRBJ1-2, is GAGVSQSPRYKVAKRGQDVALRCDPISGHVSLFWYQQALGQGPEFLTYFQNEAQLDKSGLPSDRFFAERPEGSVSTLKIQRTQQEDSAVYLCASSLSEINYGYTFGSGTRLTVV.